A selection of T cell receptor beta chains follows, all from one sample in a study of vaccination and CD4 T cells after COVID-19. Which antigens these TCRs recognize remains unknown. A single record per CDR3 protein comes from TCRdb applying MiXCR to the PCR reads. Of over 10,000 distinct CDR3 sequences in the sample, roughly 60% were seen once. Sequenced input: CD4+ T cells from blood, cultured in vitro. These receptors all stem from a human donor who had recovered from COVID-19. Each CDR3 is given with its conserved first and last residue. The D gene is left open where the match is weak. A clone size is listed for some rows: how often the clone was seen (once, few, many), or a class if it is expanded.

v_gene: TRBV5-3; j_gene: TRBJ1-1; abundance: NA; d_gene: NA; CDR3aa: CARNRHTEAFF; CDR3nt: TGTGCCAGAAACAGGCACACTGAAGCTTTCTTT
v_gene: TRBV27; j_gene: TRBJ2-2; abundance: NA; d_gene: NA; CDR3aa: CASRAWSGVRTGELFF; CDR3nt: TGTGCCAGCAGGGCTTGGTCGGGGGTTAGGACCGGGGAGCTGTTTTTT
v_gene: TRBV20-1; j_gene: TRBJ1-2; abundance: NA; d_gene: TRBD1; CDR3aa: CSARQGAEHGYTF; CDR3nt: TGCAGTGCTAGACAGGGGGCGGAGCATGGCTACACCTTC
v_gene: TRBV2; j_gene: TRBJ1-5; abundance: NA; d_gene: TRBD1; CDR3aa: CASSQDRGPTSNQPQHF; CDR3nt: TGTGCCAGCAGTCAGGACAGGGGGCCCACTAGCAATCAGCCCCAGCATTTT
v_gene: TRBV27; j_gene: TRBJ2-1; abundance: NA; d_gene: TRBD2; CDR3aa: CASRPSGTTPGNEQFF; CDR3nt: TGTGCCAGCAGGCCTAGCGGGACAACTCCTGGGAATGAGCAGTTCTTC
v_gene: TRBV19; j_gene: TRBJ2-2; abundance: NA; d_gene: NA; CDR3aa: CASSSPGSTGELFF; CDR3nt: TGTGCCAGTAGTTCACCCGGGTCGACCGGGGAGCTGTTTTTT
v_gene: TRBV20-1; j_gene: TRBJ2-6; abundance: NA; d_gene: TRBD1; CDR3aa: CSARWQGAANVLTF; CDR3nt: TGCAGTGCTAGGTGGCAGGGGGCGGCCAACGTCCTGACTTTC
v_gene: TRBV10-2; j_gene: TRBJ2-5; abundance: NA; d_gene: TRBD2; CDR3aa: CASSEPLGLAGATETQYF; CDR3nt: TGCGCCAGCAGTGAGCCCCTGGGACTAGCGGGAGCAACAGAGACCCAGTACTTC
v_gene: TRBV27; j_gene: TRBJ1-1; abundance: NA; d_gene: TRBD1; CDR3aa: CASSRQGPAFF; CDR3nt: TGTGCCAGCAGCCGACAGGGTCCCGCTTTCTTT
v_gene: TRBV11-3; j_gene: TRBJ2-1; abundance: NA; d_gene: TRBD2; CDR3aa: CASSLELAGVPYEQFF; CDR3nt: TGTGCCAGCAGCTTAGAACTAGCGGGAGTCCCCTATGAGCAGTTCTTC
v_gene: TRBV18; j_gene: TRBJ2-1; abundance: once; d_gene: NA; CDR3aa: CASSPPGQSSYNEQFF; CDR3nt: TGTGCCAGCTCACCCCCCGGACAGAGCTCCTACAATGAGCAGTTCTTC
v_gene: TRBV7-3; j_gene: TRBJ1-1; abundance: NA; d_gene: NA; CDR3aa: CASSTQGGAAFF; CDR3nt: TGTGCCAGCAGCACCCAAGGTGGCGCCGCTTTCTTT
v_gene: TRBV6-1; j_gene: TRBJ1-5; abundance: NA; d_gene: TRBD1; CDR3aa: CASSTTGIQPQHF; CDR3nt: TGTGCCAGCAGTACGACAGGGATCCAGCCCCAGCATTTT
v_gene: TRBV24-1; j_gene: TRBJ2-7; abundance: NA; d_gene: TRBD1; CDR3aa: CATSDATGDPYEQYF; CDR3nt: TGTGCCACCAGTGATGCAACAGGGGACCCCTACGAGCAGTACTTC